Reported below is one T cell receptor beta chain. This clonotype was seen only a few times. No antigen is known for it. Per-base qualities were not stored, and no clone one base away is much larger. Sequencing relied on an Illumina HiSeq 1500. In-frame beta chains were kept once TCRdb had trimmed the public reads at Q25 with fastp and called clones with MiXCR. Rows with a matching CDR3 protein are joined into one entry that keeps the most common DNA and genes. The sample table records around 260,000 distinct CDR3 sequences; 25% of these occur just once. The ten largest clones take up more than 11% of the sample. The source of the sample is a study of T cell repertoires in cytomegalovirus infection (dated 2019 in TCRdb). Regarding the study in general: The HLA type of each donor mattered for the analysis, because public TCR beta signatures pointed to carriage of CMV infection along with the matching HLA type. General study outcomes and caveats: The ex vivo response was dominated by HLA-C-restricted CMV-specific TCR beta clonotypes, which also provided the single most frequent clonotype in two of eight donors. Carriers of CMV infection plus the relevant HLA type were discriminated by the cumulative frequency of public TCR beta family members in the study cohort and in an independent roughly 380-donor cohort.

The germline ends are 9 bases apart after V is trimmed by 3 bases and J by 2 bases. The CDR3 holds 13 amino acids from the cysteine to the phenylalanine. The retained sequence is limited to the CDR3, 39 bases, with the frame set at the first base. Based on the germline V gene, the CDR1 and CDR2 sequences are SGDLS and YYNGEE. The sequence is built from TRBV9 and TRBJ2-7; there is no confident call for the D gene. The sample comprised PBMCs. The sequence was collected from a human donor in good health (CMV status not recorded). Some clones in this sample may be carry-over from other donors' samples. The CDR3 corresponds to CASSGNIPYEQYF. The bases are TGTGCCAGCAGCGGAAACATTCCCTACGAGCAGTACTTC.